The 30 T cell receptor beta chains presented below share a single source sample, sequenced in a study of PD-1 blockade in classical Hodgkin lymphoma. No patient escaped relapse after autologous stem cell transplantation, and brentuximab vedotin exposure varied. Thawed PBMCs yielded CD4+ T cells through magnetic negative selection. Sequencing used immunoSEQ multiplex PCR; TCRdb keeps in-frame clones, though not all of them. Of around 8,600 clones listed, 80% to 85% are singletons. The sequenced sample was CD4+ T cells from blood, obtained at baseline. The receptors here all came from a human donor with classical Hodgkin lymphoma.

J is TRBJ2-2 and V is TRBV11-2; 10 bases fit TRBD2. Germline V gene sequence: CDR1 SGHAT, CDR2 FQNNGV. J gave up 3 bases and V 3 bases, and 10 bases lay outside the gene matches. The CDR3 is 18 amino acids. CDR3 nucleotide sequence: TGTGCCAGCAGCTTTAGACTAGCGGGTGCTTCTTACACCGGGGAGCTGTTTTTT. Translation gives CASSFRLAGASYTGELFF.

The chain carries TRBV10-3 and TRBJ2-6; the match to TRBD1 covers 8 bases. Unmatched junction bases numbered 10, after V lost 6 bases and J lost 0 bases. Germline CDR1 is ENHRY and CDR2 is SYGVKD. CDR3 length equals 18 residues. The CDR3, as DNA: TGTGCCATCAGCGTAACAGGGGGTTCGATCTCTGGGGCCAACGTCCTGACTTTC. Translating it yields CAISVTGGSISGANVLTF.

V usage is TRBV7-2 and J usage is TRBJ2-1; TRBD2 matches 8 bases. The CDR3 spans 14 residues. The V segment lost 2 bases and the J segment 3 bases; nucleotides outside the gene matches: 0. Per germline, CDR1 SGHTA and CDR2 FQGNSA. In nucleotides, the CDR3 is TGTGCCAGCAGCTTACTAGCGGGCTACAATGAGCAGTTCTTC. Its translation is CASSLLAGYNEQFF.

The J gene is TRBJ1-6, the V gene TRBV7-9, with D unclear. V was trimmed by 5 bases and J by 10 bases, leaving 12 bases between them. The CDR3 loop spans 13 amino acids. Germline V gene data show CDR1 as SEHNR and CDR2 as FQNEAQ (reference sequence). CDR3 region: CASSTTESSPLHF. The CDR3 bases are TGTGCCAGCAGCACAACAGAGTCCTCACCCCTCCACTTT.

This clone was recorded once. The genes are TRBV28 and TRBJ2-2; D possibly matches TRBD1 or TRBD2 (6 bases each). CDR3 length: 15 amino acids. The germline gives CDR1 MDHEN, CDR2 SYDVKM. V gave up 3 bases and J gave up 6 bases, with 14 bases separating them. Here the CDR3 reads CASSFPRGQAGELFF. Written as DNA, the CDR3 is TGTGCCAGCAGTTTCCCTCGGGGGCAAGCCGGGGAGCTGTTTTTT.

The count of this clone is one. V is TRBV7-2 and J is TRBJ2-5, with a tentative D call TRBD2 (6 bases). Germline CDR1 is SGHTA and CDR2 is FQGNSA. Trimming removed 6 bases from V and 7 bases from J, with 15 bases in between. This CDR3 contains 13 residues. CDR3 bases: TGTGCCAGCAGTTTTCCGACTAGAGCGACCCAGTACTTC. This codes for CASSFPTRATQYF.

This clone was counted a few times. The CDR3 sequence: CASSHAGGNEQFF. CDR3 sequence (DNA): TGTGCCAGCAGCCATGCTGGGGGCAATGAGCAGTTCTTC. The chain links TRBV7-9 to TRBJ2-1, with D perhaps TRBD1 or TRBD2 (5 bases each). Germline CDR1 is SEHNR and CDR2 is FQNEAQ (reference sequence). The CDR3 is 13 residues long. V lost 5 bases, J lost 6 bases, and 11 bases lay in between.

This chain uses TRBV2 with TRBJ1-1; no firm D call. Trimming left V 4 bases short and J 0 bases short, with 6 bases between. This CDR3 comprises 13 residues. Germline CDR1 SNHLY, CDR2 FYNNEI. The CDR3 DNA follows: TGTGCCAGCAGTGTCGGTGTGAACACTGAAGCTTTCTTT. Protein product: CASSVGVNTEAFF.

This clone showed up just once. The chain carries TRBV28 and TRBJ2-1; 11 bases agree with TRBD2. This CDR3 is 16 amino acids long. V lost 5 bases and J lost 4; bases outside the gene matches: 7. Germline assignment: CDR1 MDHEN and CDR2 SYDVKM. The DNA of the CDR3 is TGTGCCAGCAGTCCCGCCGGACTAGCGGGTTACAATGAGCAGTTCTTC. Its translation is CASSPAGLAGYNEQFF. Filled out from reference TRBV28 and TRBJ2-1, the complete variable domain reads DVKVTQSSRYLVKRTGEKVFLECVQDMDHENMFWYRQDPGLGLRLIYFSYDVKMKEKGDIPEGYSVSREKKERFSLILESASTNQTSMYLCASSPAGLAGYNEQFFGPGTRLTVL.

V gene TRBV29-1 combines with J gene TRBJ1-3; D not resolved. Trimming took off 5 bases at V and 0 bases at J, with 11 bases between the two ends. CDR3 length: 14 residues. CDR1 SQVTM and CDR2 ANQGSEA come from the germline V gene. The CDR3: CSVIPGISGNTIYF. DNA of the CDR3: TGCAGCGTTATTCCGGGAATCTCTGGAAACACCATATATTTT.

The J gene is TRBJ1-4, the V gene TRBV5-5; D ambiguous. The CDR3 sequence is 14 residues long. The V and J ends lost 4 bases and 0 bases respectively, with 7 bases between them. CDR1 SGHKS and CDR2 YYEKEE come from the germline V gene (reference sequence). CDR3 nucleotide sequence: TGTGCCAGCAGCACCACGTCAACTAATGAAAAACTGTTTTTT. This translates into CASSTTSTNEKLFF.

The chain is built from TRBV25-1 and TRBJ1-6; D perhaps matches TRBD1 (5 bases). CDR1 MGHDK and CDR2 SYGVNS come from the germline V gene. The V end lost 4 bases, the J end lost 0 bases, and 13 bases lay between the germline ends. The CDR3 consists of 17 residues. The CDR3 DNA reads as TGTGCCAGCAGTGGGGCGGGGGAGAGCTCCTATAATTCACCCCTCCACTTT. Its translation: CASSGAGESSYNSPLHF.

This chain uses TRBV5-1 with TRBJ2-5; 11 bases line up with TRBD2. The CDR3 sequence is 14 residues long. V was clipped by 0 bases and J by 7 bases; unmatched bases: 2. Germline-derived CDR1 and CDR2 are SGHRS and YFSETQ. For the CDR3, the DNA is TGCGCCAGCAGCTTGGTAGCGGGAGGGGGGACCCAGTACTTC. It specifies CASSLVAGGGTQYF.

This clone has just a few counts. This chain joins TRBV28 and TRBJ1-2, with 11 bases that match TRBD1. Per germline, CDR1 MDHEN and CDR2 SYDVKM. After removal of 5 bases from V and 8 bases from J, the junction contained 13 bases not matched to a gene. The CDR3 spans 16 residues. The CDR3 DNA reads TGTGCCAGCAGTCCCCAGAGTTGGACAGGGGGCTCAGGCTACACCTTC. Translating gives CASSPQSWTGGSGYTF.

The rearrangement uses TRBV28 and TRBJ1-1; D gene uncertain. The V end lost 2 bases, the J end lost 8 bases, and 9 bases lay between the germline ends. The V gene's germline CDR1 is MDHEN and CDR2 SYDVKM. The CDR3 has 12 residues. Written as DNA, the CDR3 is TGTGCCAGCAGTTTAGAGGGAGAGGAAGCTTTCTTT. Translated, it gives CASSLEGEEAFF.

The chain carries TRBV6-1 and TRBJ1-5; 9 positions match TRBD1. This CDR3 comprises 17 residues. With 2 bases clipped from V and 2 bases from J, the junction kept 7 bases outside the gene matches. Looked up from germline, CDR1 is MNHNS and CDR2 is SASEGT. CDR3 sequence reads: CASSEWGTGMGNQPQHF. In DNA form, the CDR3 reads TGTGCCAGCAGTGAATGGGGGACAGGGATGGGCAATCAGCCCCAGCATTTT.

This chain connects TRBV2 to TRBJ2-5; 11 bases line up with TRBD2. The CDR3 has 12 amino acids. J lost 5 bases, V lost 9 bases, and 2 bases had no gene match. Per the germline V gene, CDR1 is SNHLY and CDR2 is FYNNEI. The CDR3 loop reads CASTSGSETQYF. The CDR3 DNA follows: TGTGCCAGTACTAGCGGGAGTGAGACCCAGTACTTC.

Only a few counts were recorded for this clone. The chain combines TRBV7-3 with TRBJ2-5; D uncertain. The germline V and J ends were trimmed by 5 bases and 0 bases, with 13 bases remaining between them. The length of the CDR3 is 15 residues. CDR1 is SGHTA and CDR2 is FQGTGA in the germline V gene. CDR3 sequence (DNA): TGTGCCAGCAGCCCTACCACCCGGGACCAAGAGACCCAGTACTTC. Amino acid sequence: CASSPTTRDQETQYF.

This clone showed up just once. J is TRBJ1-1 and V is TRBV28; 7 bases are a match to TRBD1. This CDR3 spans 14 amino acids. Trimming took 3 bases from V and 4 from J; bases not matched to a gene: 5. From germline, CDR1 is MDHEN and CDR2 SYDVKM. CDR3 sequence: CASSLPRGGTEAFF. In nucleotides, the CDR3 is TGTGCCAGCAGTTTGCCCAGGGGGGGCACTGAAGCTTTCTTT.

This clone was detected a few times. The chain couples TRBV7-6 to TRBJ1-1; no clear D gene. Germline CDR1 is SGHVS and CDR2 is FNYEAQ. The CDR3 has 13 residues. V shed 2 bases and J shed 4 bases, with 8 bases lying between them. In nucleotides, the CDR3 is TGTGCCAGCAGCTTAACGCGGACCACTGAAGCTTTCTTT. Protein: CASSLTRTTEAFF.

The CDR3 protein is CASKWGDTQYF. As DNA, the CDR3 is TGTGCCAGTAAGTGGGGGGATACGCAGTATTTT. V usage is TRBV19 and J usage is TRBJ2-3; D could derive from TRBD1 or TRBD2 (5 bases each). The germline V gene has CDR1 LNHDA and CDR2 SQIVND (reference sequence). V lost 7 bases and J lost 6, with 8 bases in between. This CDR3 is 11 amino acids long.

The rearrangement joins TRBV6-6 to TRBJ1-3; no firm D call. Germline CDR1 and CDR2: MNHNY and SVGAGI (reference sequence). This CDR3 has 16 residues. Trimming removed 0 bases at V and 0 bases at J, with 9 bases between. The CDR3 region has the DNA TGTGCCAGCAGTTACTCGACCCGACTCTCTGGAAACACCATATATTTT. Translation gives CASSYSTRLSGNTIYF.

This clone turned up a few times. This sequence joins TRBV6-1 and TRBJ1-3, with D perhaps TRBD1 (5 bases). The CDR3 totals 15 residues. V shed 11 bases and J shed 1 base, with 18 bases lying between them. Germline V gene lookup returns CDR1 MNHNS and CDR2 SASEGT. CDR3 DNA: TGTGCCGTAGCGCGAGGGGCTGTATCTGGAAACACCATATATTTT. Translating it yields CAVARGAVSGNTIYF.

The chain couples TRBV9 to TRBJ1-4, with D unresolved. The CDR3 covers 14 residues. The V gene lost 2 bases and the J gene lost 0 bases, with 5 bases spanning the gap. Germline V gene sequence: CDR1 SGDLS, CDR2 YYNGEE. CDR3 in amino acids: CASSVHATNEKLFF. As DNA, the CDR3 is TGTGCCAGCAGCGTTCATGCAACTAATGAAAAACTGTTTTTT.

This sequence joins TRBV28 and TRBJ2-7; D gene uncertain. Germline CDR1 reads MDHEN; CDR2 reads SYDVKM. The V gene lost 5 bases and the J gene lost 1 base, with 6 bases spanning the gap. The CDR3 spans 12 residues. DNA of the CDR3: TGTGCCAGCAGTCTCGGGTCCTACGAGCAGTACTTC. This sequence encodes CASSLGSYEQYF.

This chain uses TRBV27 with TRBJ1-6; D is possibly TRBD1 (6 bases). V lost 3 bases and J 9 bases, leaving 9 bases between the germline ends. Germline V CDR1 and CDR2: MNHEY, SMNVEV (reference sequence). The CDR3 totals 13 residues. CDR3 sequence: CASSFRGPSPLHF. The CDR3 bases are TGTGCCAGCAGTTTCAGGGGCCCTTCACCCCTCCACTTT.

This clone appeared once. The J gene is TRBJ2-3, the V gene TRBV4-1; no definite D call. The CDR3 has 15 amino acids. Trimming took off 4 bases at V and 0 bases at J, with 11 bases between the two ends. Germline V lookup: CDR1 MGHRA, CDR2 YSYEKL. This CDR3 reads CASSPWITSTDTQYF. The CDR3 DNA reads as TGCGCCAGCAGCCCATGGATCACTAGCACAGATACGCAGTATTTT.

The chain is built from TRBV2 and TRBJ2-5; D perhaps matches TRBD2 (5 bases). This CDR3 contains 15 residues. In germline, CDR1 is SNHLY, CDR2 FYNNEI. Trimming took off 6 bases at V and 0 bases at J, with 14 bases between the two ends. The DNA of the CDR3 is TGTGCCAGCAGCGGCCAGAGGAGGAACCAAGAGACCCAGTACTTC. Protein product: CASSGQRRNQETQYF. Based on the CDR3 plus reference TRBV2 and TRBJ2-5, the full variable domain is EPEVTQTPSHQVTQMGQEVILRCVPISNHLYFYWYRQILGQKVEFLVSFYNNEISEKSEIFDDQFSVERPDGSNFTLKIRSTKLEDSAMYFCASSGQRRNQETQYFGPGTRLLVL.

The V call is TRBV5-1, the J call TRBJ2-2, with D tentatively TRBD2 (6 bases). Trimming cost V 7 bases and J 0 bases, with 10 bases left between them. The CDR3 is 14 residues long. The germline V gene has CDR1 SGHRS and CDR2 YFSETQ. CDR3 coding DNA: TGCGCCAGCTCCGGGACTGCGAACACCGGGGAGCTGTTTTTT. It is translated as CASSGTANTGELFF.

This clone was recorded a few times. The V gene is TRBV4-1, the J gene TRBJ1-2, with 9 bases that match TRBD1. Trimming at V came to 4 bases and at J to 4 bases, leaving 7 bases not matched to a gene. This CDR3 comprises 15 residues. From germline, CDR1 is MGHRA and CDR2 YSYEKL. CDR3 loop: CASSPPGQGFYGYTF. CDR3 in DNA: TGCGCCAGCAGCCCCCCGGGACAGGGCTTCTATGGCTACACCTTC.